The clone carrying this TCR beta chain was detected a few times. Possible read error: a much larger clone is one base away. This sample stems from a study of T cells in Graves' hyperthyroidism and ophthalmopathy. TCR beta CDR3 sequences were amplified from RNA transcripts. The HTBI primer set served for first-round RT-PCR of the TCR CDR3. TCRdb called the multiplex PCR reads again in MiXCR, with one record for every CDR3 protein. Counted here are about 380,000 distinct CDR3 sequences, about 14% occurring once; the ten biggest clones make up roughly 20%. Exclusions: uncontrolled infection, other autoimmune disease, pregnancy, lactation. Clinical symptoms, serum thyroxine and TRAb, thyroid ultrasound and orbital computed tomography were used for the diagnoses. The junction had 5 bases not matched to a gene; V was cut back by 1 base and J by 6 bases. Germline V lookup: CDR1 SNHLY, CDR2 FYNNEI. The CDR3 has 15 residues.

This sequence was found in a man aged 30 to 39 with Graves' hyperthyroidism that later progressed to Graves' ophthalmopathy. The sequenced sample consisted of blood. V gene TRBV2 combines with J gene TRBJ2-1; 8 positions match TRBD1. The CDR3 here is CASSEVGGQVNEQFF. The DNA for the CDR3 is TGTGCCAGCAGTGAAGTCGGGGGACAGGTCAATGAGCAGTTCTTC.